These 6 T cell receptor beta chains originate from one sample sequenced in a study of T cell repertoires in cytomegalovirus infection. One entry per CDR3 protein results from TCRdb running MiXCR on the reads. This table holds some 390,000 distinct CDR3 sequences, around 18% found once. The sequenced material came from PBMCs. Receptors originate from a human donor in good health (CMV status not recorded). Some clones in this sample may be carry-over from other donors' samples.

This clonotype was picked up a small number of times. This sequence joins TRBV2 and TRBJ2-1; the D is unclear. Germline CDR1 is SNHLY and CDR2 is FYNNEI. Between the trimmed V and J ends, which lost 7 bases and 0 bases, there was a span of 7 bases. This CDR3 has 13 residues. CDR3 nucleotide sequence: TGTGCCAGCAACCCTAGCTCCTACAATGAGCAGTTCTTC. It codes for CASNPSSYNEQFF. Complete variable domain (other parts from reference TRBV2 and TRBJ2-1): EPEVTQTPSHQVTQMGQEVILRCVPISNHLYFYWYRQILGQKVEFLVSFYNNEISEKSEIFDDQFSVERPDGSNFTLKIRSTKLEDSAMYFCASNPSSYNEQFFGPGTRLTVL.

This clonotype has at least ten counts. The CDR3 sequence is CASSLEGANNSPLHF. The CDR3 coding sequence is TGTGCCAGCAGCTTAGAGGGGGCCAACAATTCACCCCTCCACTTT. This sequence joins TRBV7-9 and TRBJ1-6; TRBD1 agrees at 7 bases. CDR1 SEHNR and CDR2 FQNEAQ come from the germline V gene (reference sequence). V shed 1 base, J shed 7 bases, and the junction held 4 bases outside the gene matches. The CDR3 has 15 amino acids.

This clonotype turned up a few times. CDR3 coding DNA: TGCAGTGCTAACGCTGGAAACACCATATATTTT. Its protein product is CSANAGNTIYF. The J gene is TRBJ1-3, the V gene TRBV20-1; no reliable D call. Trimming cost V 4 bases and J 2 bases, with 3 bases left between them. This CDR3 has 11 amino acids. CDR1 DFQATT and CDR2 SNEGSKA come from the germline V gene (reference sequence).

This clonotype was detected many times. The rearrangement links TRBV6-6 to TRBJ2-7; 9 nucleotides line up with TRBD1. CDR3 length: 15 residues. Germline V gene lookup returns CDR1 MNHNY and CDR2 SVGAGI (reference sequence). With 6 bases clipped from V and 4 bases from J, the junction kept 10 bases outside the gene matches. CDR3 region: CASRYGDRGIYEQYF. The CDR3 DNA follows: TGTGCCAGCAGGTACGGCGACAGGGGGATTTACGAGCAGTACTTC.

J is TRBJ2-3 and V is TRBV6-2 or TRBV6-3, with 9 bases that match TRBD1. After removal of 7 bases from V and 4 bases from J, the junction contained 9 bases not matched to a gene. The CDR3 contains 15 residues. The germline V gene encodes CDR1 MNHEY and CDR2 SVGEGT. CDR3 bases: TGTGCCAGCATGAGAGGAACAGGGGGCGCAGATACGCAGTATTTT. This encodes CASMRGTGGADTQYF.

This clonotype was found a few times. The chain recombines TRBV12-3 or TRBV12-4 with TRBJ2-5; D not resolved. V was clipped by 4 bases and J by 1 base, with 7 bases between them. The CDR3 is made up of 13 amino acids. CDR3 amino acids: CASSWVSQETQYF. For the CDR3, the DNA is TGTGCCAGCAGTTGGGTATCCCAAGAGACCCAGTACTTC.